This T cell receptor (beta chain) came from a study of T cells in Graves' hyperthyroidism and ophthalmopathy (dated by TCRdb to about 2019). Broadly, across the study: Peripheral blood was sampled at the time of initial diagnosis, prior to any treatment. Thyroid tissue and blood T-cell repertoires from about 6 Graves' hyperthyroidism patients were also compared in the study. Prospective prediction of ophthalmopathy was tested in an independent validation cohort consisting of some 19 hyperthyroidism patients and over 15 patients who later progressed to ophthalmopathy. Following sampling, methimazole starting at 30 mg daily was given to hyperthyroidism patients, and high-dose intravenous methylprednisolone was given to ophthalmopathy patients. A discovery cohort of around 98 patients, approximately 45 with Graves' ophthalmopathy and 55 to 60 with stable Graves' hyperthyroidism, was used to find distinguishing TCR V-J signatures. According to the paper, TCR Vbeta CDR3 sequencing was carried out on some 130 peripheral blood samples, which came from around 43 ophthalmopathy, around 74 hyperthyroidism and approximately 17 progressor patients. The 100 or so discovery patients were randomly split 7:3 into training and test sets.

TCR beta CDR3 regions were amplified from RNA transcripts. The first round of RT-PCR for the TCR CDR3 was performed with the HTBI primer set and the Qiagen OneStep RT-PCR kit. The libraries were constructed in a second round of multiplex PCR and then size-selected and purified. Libraries were sequenced paired-end with 100 bp reads on an Illumina HiSeq2000. The original methods were these. Raw data were processed with SOAPnuke, discarding reads with adapters, uncalled bases, mean Phred below 15, or no exact constant-primer or identifier match. High-quality paired reads were merged with COPE v1.2.5, and unique nucleotide sequences were defined as clonotypes. MiTCR v1.1 was used to align the clonotypes against IMGT TRBV, TRBD and TRBJ reference segments. Only V-J combinations with frequency above 0.0001, covering about 99% of repertoires, were analysed. The TCS score was defined as F50 (clonal expansion) divided by E x V (chaos), with BLOSUM62-based TCRdist calculated between CDR3 peptides within each V-J. Welch's t-statistics and random forest reduced roughly 540 V-J features to roughly 13, which were used in a naive Bayes classifier (R e1071). TCRdb's own reprocessing of the public reads used fastp at Q25 and MiXCR and kept productive beta chains. Merged by CDR3 protein, the rows form single entries marked with the most common genes and DNA. TCRdb's processing, not the authors', yielded these V and J calls. The sample profile shows a few hundred thousand distinct CDR3 sequences; 13% to 15% of them were found once. The top ten constitute roughly 14% of the sample.

This clonotype was seen repeatedly, ten times or more. The antigen it binds to is not known. Per-nucleotide qualities are absent, and no much larger clonotype sits a single base away. CDR1 and CDR2 are read off the germline V gene (reference sequence) as MNHEY and SMNVEV. V is pared back by 1 base and J by 0 bases, with 11 bases lying between the germline termini. The CDR3, cysteine through phenylalanine, is 16 amino acids long. Only the CDR3 region is kept as DNA, spanning 48 bases read in frame from base 1. The hyperthyroidism patients were between 18 and 65 years old and newly diagnosed, with a disease duration of less than 2 months. Patients with uncontrolled infections, other autoimmune diseases, pregnancy or lactation were excluded. Clinical symptoms, serum thyroxine and TRAb, thyroid ultrasound, and orbital computed tomography formed the basis for the diagnoses. Blood from progressor patients was collected at the time of first diagnosis with hyperthyroidism, before any ophthalmopathy symptoms had appeared. PBMCs were separated from roughly 10 ml of fresh peripheral blood using Ficoll-Paque density gradient centrifugation. Progressor patients were defined as those initially diagnosed with Graves' hyperthyroidism in whom ophthalmopathy developed during follow-up. Total RNA was extracted with Trizol reagent, and quality was checked on an Agilent 2100 Bioanalyzer.

General study outcomes and caveats: No statistical method was used to fix the sample size in advance, and group allocation was not hidden from the investigators. A model built on a 13 V-J signature distinguished ophthalmopathy from stable hyperthyroidism, reaching around 87% sensitivity and around 81% specificity in cross-validation and 80%/75% in testing. Most expanded thyroid clonotypes (frequency above 0.001) were also detected in blood, suggesting blood repertoires may reflect thyroid immune responses. In validation, the model predicted progression to ophthalmopathy a median of about 5.9 months before onset, with roughly 70% sensitivity and almost 75% specificity.

The specimen was blood. The chain is made from TRBV27 and TRBJ2-3, with TRBD2 tentatively as D gene (6 bases match). The origin of this receptor is a woman in her thirties or forties with Graves' hyperthyroidism that later progressed to Graves' ophthalmopathy. The CDR3 is CASSLWPGVSTDTQYF. The sequenced DNA is TGTGCCAGCAGTTTATGGCCGGGAGTCAGCACAGATACGCAGTATTTT.